This T cell receptor (beta chain) came from a study of blood T cell repertoires in COVID-19. Study-level background: Researchers got acute and convalescent COVID-19 samples from the United States, Italy and Spain. PBMCs, B-cell-depleted T cells, or T cells provided the cDNA or gDNA that made up the material.

Authors' data handling: Nucleated cell number was recorded as an estimate derived from reference gene primer amplification. Libraries were prepared by immunoSEQ multiplex PCR; TCRdb keeps only in-frame clonotypes and omits some of them. V, J and clone size were drawn from that table, and D and trimming were deduced from the DNA. The sample contains under 25,000 clones, roughly four fifths of which appear only once. This receptor was identified in a man in his sixties or seventies with acute or convalescent COVID-19. Sequencing input: peripheral blood.

For the CDR3, the DNA is TGTGCCAGCAGCCCTCGGAGGGCCGGGGCAGATACGCAGTATTTT. Protein: CASSPRRAGADTQYF. The genes are TRBV9 and TRBJ2-3; D might be TRBD2 (6 bases). The germline V gene has CDR1 SGDLS and CDR2 YYNGEE. This CDR3 has 15 residues. The V gene lost 4 bases and the J gene lost 4 bases, with 16 bases spanning the gap.